The 26 T cell receptor beta chains given below trace back to one sample, sequenced in a study of blood T cells in healthy people across ages. For the second PCR, which ran for about 7 to 12 cycles, a sample-barcoded 5' primer and a J-beta primer mix were used. TCRdb reanalysed the 5' RACE reads using MiXCR and keeps one entry per CDR3 protein. The sample records 1.5 million to 2 million distinct CDR3 sequences, 28% being singletons. The sequenced sample was blood. The receptor source for this set is a young woman in good health.

Regarding this clonotype: A read error may account for a junction end that differs from germline. This CDR3 reads CASSSSAGRYSGTNVLTF. The CDR3 DNA reads TGTGCCAGCAGCTCATCGGCAGGGCGATACTCTGGGACCAACGTCCTGACTTTC. The chain joins TRBV7-9 to TRBJ2-6, with a weak D call TRBD1 (5 bases). CDR3 length: 18 residues. Germline V lookup: CDR1 SEHNR, CDR2 FQNEAQ (reference sequence).

In the case of this clonotype: This clone may be a read error of a much larger clone one base away. The chain employs TRBV24-1 and TRBJ2-1; D might be TRBD1 or TRBD2, each matching 5 bases. CDR1 is KGHDR, CDR2 SFDVKD, per germline. V was cut by 7 bases and J by 0 bases, with 9 bases left in between. The CDR3 has 14 residues. CDR3 DNA sequence: TGTGCCACCAGGGGACGTAGCTCCTACAATGAGCAGTTCTTC. It translates to CATRGRSSYNEQFF.

The chain uses TRBV6-1 and TRBJ1-4; no reliable D call. The CDR3 sequence is 13 residues long. The V end was cut by 2 bases, the J end by 10 bases, with 11 bases between. Germline values: CDR1 MNHNS, CDR2 SASEGT. DNA for the CDR3: TGTGCCAGCAGTGAATGGCTATCAGGAAAACTGTTTTTT. Protein sequence: CASSEWLSGKLFF.

The CDR3 coding sequence is TGTGCCAGCAGTTTCCGGCAGGGAAGAGCTTTCTTT. The encoded protein is CASSFRQGRAFF. V is TRBV28 and J is TRBJ1-1; a weak D match, TRBD1 (5 bases). The CDR3 contains 12 residues. The V end lost 3 bases, the J end lost 10 bases, and 12 bases lay between the germline ends. Per germline, CDR1 MDHEN and CDR2 SYDVKM. Drawing the rest from reference TRBV28 and TRBJ1-1, the complete variable domain is DVKVTQSSRYLVKRTGEKVFLECVQDMDHENMFWYRQDPGLGLRLIYFSYDVKMKEKGDIPEGYSVSREKKERFSLILESASTNQTSMYLCASSFRQGRAFFGQGTRLTVV.

This clonotype was observed a handful of times. This chain uses TRBV5-1 with TRBJ2-1; D is undetermined. Germline V gives CDR1 SGHRS, CDR2 YFSETQ. The CDR3 length is 14 residues. Trimming stripped 5 bases from V and 5 bases from J, with 14 bases between. The DNA for the CDR3 is TGCGCCAGCAGGGCCAGCGATCAAGACAATGAGCAGTTCTTC. This codes for CASRASDQDNEQFF.

This clonotype occurred a few times. Here the CDR3 reads CSVSGSYEQYF. CDR3 coding DNA: TGCAGCGTTTCCGGTTCCTACGAGCAGTACTTC. J is TRBJ2-7 and V is TRBV29-1; the D is unclear. The CDR3 is 11 amino acids. V lost 5 bases and J 1 base, leaving 6 bases between the germline ends. The germline CDR1 and CDR2 sequences are SQVTM and ANQGSEA.

This clonotype showed up just a few times. This sequence joins TRBV2 and TRBJ2-7, with D unclear. Trimming pared 3 bases from V and 1 base from J, leaving 10 bases between. CDR1 and CDR2 from the germline V gene are SNHLY and FYNNEI. The CDR3 runs 14 residues. CDR3 amino acids: CASSDARYSYEQYF. The CDR3, as DNA: TGTGCCAGCAGTGATGCACGGTATTCCTACGAGCAGTACTTC.

This clonotype was detected many times. The chain is built from TRBV3-1 and TRBJ2-1; unclear D gene. In germline, CDR1 is LGHDT, CDR2 YNNKEL (reference sequence). The CDR3 totals 12 residues. The ends were cut back, 1 base at V and 8 bases at J, with 6 bases in the middle. The CDR3 DNA follows: TGTGCCAGCAGCCAAGTCCCAGATGAGCAGTTCTTC. Translating it yields CASSQVPDEQFF.

This clonotype was seen ten or more times. The chain couples TRBV6-5 to TRBJ2-1; 9 bases are shared with TRBD2. CDR1 and CDR2 from the germline V gene are MNHEY and SVGAGI. The CDR3 runs to 14 residues. Unmatched junction bases numbered 7, after V lost 3 bases and J lost 10 bases. The CDR3 spells CASSYQELAGEQFF. CDR3 coding DNA: TGTGCCAGCAGTTATCAAGAGCTAGCGGGAGAGCAGTTCTTC.

The chain joins TRBV7-2 to TRBJ2-1, with no clear D. The DNA matches TRBJ2-7 better at its end, which makes the J call doubtful. Germline-derived CDR1 and CDR2 are SGHTA and FQGNSA. The CDR3 is 13 amino acids. The CDR3, as DNA: TGTGCCAGCAGCTTATCCCCCCACAATGAGCAGTACTTC. Translation: CASSLSPHNEQYF.

This clonotype was seen at least ten times. The rearrangement links TRBV6-5 to TRBJ2-7; the D is unclear. V was clipped by 0 bases and J by 4 bases, with 10 bases between them. CDR1 MNHEY and CDR2 SVGAGI come from the germline V gene. This CDR3 contains 14 residues. The CDR3 nucleotides read TGTGCCAGCAGTTACTCCGGCTATTATTACGAGCAGTACTTC. Its protein is CASSYSGYYYEQYF.

V is TRBV30 and J is TRBJ1-6; D unclear. In germline, CDR1 is GTSNPN, CDR2 SVGIG (reference sequence). This CDR3 contains 14 residues. Trimming took off 3 bases at V and 11 bases at J, with 17 bases between the two ends. The CDR3 DNA sequence: TGTGCCTGGAGGGTGGAGCAGCTGATACCACCCCTCCACTTT. Amino acid sequence: CAWRVEQLIPPLHF.

This clonotype has a handful of counts. The chain combines TRBV4-1 with TRBJ1-2; 7 nucleotides match TRBD1. Germline loops: CDR1 MGHRA, CDR2 YSYEKL. V lost 4 bases and J lost 8; bases outside the gene matches: 7. The CDR3 sequence is 13 residues long. The CDR3 protein is CASSPTGFEGYTF. CDR3 nucleotide sequence: TGCGCCAGCAGCCCGACAGGGTTCGAAGGCTACACCTTC.

The CDR3 nucleotides are TGTGCCAGCAGCTTAGATCCGGGACAGGGGAACGAGCAGTACTTC. This sequence encodes CASSLDPGQGNEQYF. This sequence joins TRBV11-3 and TRBJ2-7, with TRBD1 identical over 10 bases. The CDR3 is made up of 15 amino acids. Germline CDR1 is SGHNT and CDR2 is YENEEA. With V trimmed by 0 bases and J by 5 bases, 4 bases remained unmatched.

Details on this clonotype: At one end, the junction sequence differs from germline, possibly due to a read error. V usage is TRBV20-1 and J usage is TRBJ2-3; 11 bases map to TRBD2. The CDR3 has 17 residues. Germline lookup yields CDR1 DFQATT and CDR2 SNEGSKA (reference sequence). The DNA of the CDR3 is TGCGGTGCTACCAGGACTAGCGGGTCATATTACACAGATACGCAGTATTTT. Its protein product is CGATRTSGSYYTDTQYF.

V usage is TRBV5-1 and J usage is TRBJ1-1, with 8 bases fitting TRBD1. Trimming at V came to 2 bases and at J to 3 bases, leaving 3 bases not matched to a gene. The CDR3 loop spans 14 amino acids. Germline loops: CDR1 SGHRS, CDR2 YFSETQ. In nucleotides, the CDR3 is TGCGCCAGCAGCTTCGCGACAGGGGACACTGAAGCTTTCTTT. Translation gives CASSFATGDTEAFF.

Ten or more counts support this clonotype. The V and J genes are TRBV6-6 and TRBJ2-7; 11 bases match TRBD2. J was trimmed by 4 bases and V by 6 bases; bases with no gene match: 8. The CDR3 consists of 15 residues. Germline CDR1 is MNHNY and CDR2 is SVGAGI (reference sequence). The DNA of the CDR3 is TGTGCCAGCAGAGATGTAGCGGGAGGGGGATACGAGCAGTACTTC. Its protein product is CASRDVAGGGYEQYF.

The chain employs TRBV7-9 and TRBJ1-5; D may be TRBD1 (6 bases). V lost 5 bases and J 4 bases, leaving 9 bases between the germline ends. This CDR3 is built from 13 residues. Per the germline V gene, CDR1 is SEHNR and CDR2 is FQNEAQ (reference sequence). This chain's CDR3 is CASSGTTNQPQHF. CDR3 nucleotides: TGTGCCAGCAGCGGGACAACAAATCAGCCCCAGCATTTT.

This clonotype was detected ten times or more. This chain connects TRBV29-1 to TRBJ2-1; tentatively, D is TRBD1 (7 bases). Germline-derived CDR1 and CDR2 are SQVTM and ANQGSEA. CDR3 length: 18 residues. V lost 3 bases, J lost 4 bases, and 25 bases lay in between. DNA for the CDR3: TGCAGCGTTGACGGTTTGAGGACTACGGGACAGATTTACAATGAGCAGTTCTTC. Residues: CSVDGLRTTGQIYNEQFF.

The chain recombines TRBV12-3 or TRBV12-4 with TRBJ2-5; 9 nucleotides agree with TRBD2. V trimming: 6 bases; J trimming: 4 bases; junction bases outside the gene matches: 3. This CDR3 has 13 amino acids. The CDR3 is CASRSGGLETQYF. The CDR3 DNA reads TGTGCCAGCAGGAGCGGGGGGTTAGAGACCCAGTACTTC.

In regard to this clonotype: At one end the junction does not follow the germline gene, possibly because of a read error. The genes are TRBV5-1 and TRBJ1-1; 8 nucleotides match TRBD1. Germline V gene sequence: CDR1 SGHRS, CDR2 YFSETQ. This CDR3 spans 15 amino acids. The CDR3 here is CANSLQTGANTEAFF. CDR3 bases: TGCGCCAACAGCCTCCAGACAGGGGCGAACACTGAAGCTTTCTTT.

The V and J genes are TRBV28 and TRBJ1-2; TRBD1 might be the D (5 bases). The V gene's germline CDR1 is MDHEN and CDR2 SYDVKM. The CDR3 consists of 12 residues. Trimming pared 4 bases from V and 8 bases from J, leaving 11 bases between. CDR3 in DNA: TGTGCCAGCAGTTCACGGGGGAAGGGCTACACCTTC. Translating gives CASSSRGKGYTF.

In its sample, this clonotype was seen many times. The V and J genes are TRBV12-3 or TRBV12-4 and TRBJ1-5; D remains unclear. Trimming cost V 6 bases and J 2 bases, with 5 bases left between them. This CDR3 region has 12 residues. The CDR3 DNA is TGTGCCAGCAGCTCCCGCAATCAGCCCCAGCATTTT. It yields the protein CASSSRNQPQHF.

This clonotype was seen only a few times. The rearrangement uses TRBV20-1 and TRBJ2-5; D possibly matches TRBD1 or TRBD2 (7 bases each). Trimming took off 3 bases at V and 3 bases at J, with 11 bases between the two ends. This CDR3 region has 13 residues. CDR1 is DFQATT and CDR2 is SNEGSKA in the germline V gene (reference sequence). The CDR3 sequence: CSARTGREETQYF. CDR3 in DNA: TGCAGTGCTAGGACAGGGAGGGAAGAGACCCAGTACTTC.

In this sample, this clonotype turned up many times. The chain links TRBV7-2 to TRBJ2-4, with TRBD2 matching over 14 bases. Germline V gene sequence: CDR1 SGHTA, CDR2 FQGNSA. V was clipped by 5 bases and J by 8 bases; unmatched bases: 14. CDR3 length: 18 residues. Written as DNA, the CDR3 is TGTGCCAGCAGCCGCGTATTTCGGACTAGCGGGAGGAGGGACATTCAGTACTTC. Its protein is CASSRVFRTSGRRDIQYF. The full variable domain, completed using reference TRBV7-2 and TRBJ2-4, is GAGVSQSPSNKVTEKGKDVELRCDPISGHTALYWYRQSLGQGLEFLIYFQGNSAPDKSGLPSDRFSAERTGGSVSTLTIQRTQQEDSAVYLCASSRVFRTSGRRDIQYFGAGTRLSVL.

In its sample, this clonotype was seen a few times. The gene calls are TRBV5-1 and TRBJ1-4; D is undetermined. Looked up from germline, CDR1 is SGHRS and CDR2 is YFSETQ. The V gene lost 1 base and the J gene lost 7 bases, with 11 bases spanning the gap. This CDR3 comprises 14 residues. The CDR3 protein is CASSLSAIGEKLFF. CDR3 nucleotides: TGCGCCAGCAGCTTGTCAGCAATCGGTGAAAAACTGTTTTTT.